These 15 T cell receptor beta chains were all obtained from the same sample, sequenced in a study of blood T cell repertoires in COVID-19. Method: immunoSEQ multiplex PCR; TCRdb's copy keeps in-frame clones and lacks some. The repertoire has about 190,000 clones, just under 85% of them found once; the top ten carry more than 4.5%. Sequencing used peripheral blood. The receptors come from a woman in her sixties or seventies with active or convalescent COVID-19.

V and J are TRBV28 and TRBJ2-5; 11 nucleotides align to TRBD2. V was clipped by 5 bases and J by 4 bases; unmatched bases: 6. The CDR3 is 15 amino acids. The V gene's germline CDR1 is MDHEN and CDR2 SYDVKM. The CDR3 DNA reads as TGTGCCAGCAGTCGCCGACTAGCGGGATCAGAGACCCAGTACTTC. Translating it yields CASSRRLAGSETQYF.

This chain links TRBV27 with TRBJ1-1; 9 bases are a match to TRBD1. The CDR3 spans 14 residues. Germline V lookup: CDR1 MNHEY, CDR2 SMNVEV (reference sequence). The V segment lost 4 bases and the J segment 2 bases; nucleotides outside the gene matches: 2. CDR3 sequence (DNA): TGTGCCAGCAGTTCGGGACAGGGAAACACTGAAGCTTTCTTT. Its translation is CASSSGQGNTEAFF.

The V call is TRBV5-5, the J call TRBJ1-1; tentatively, D is TRBD1 (6 bases). Trimming took 0 bases from V and 7 from J, leaving 22 bases between them. The CDR3 is 17 residues long. CDR1 SGHKS and CDR2 YYEKEE come from the germline V gene (reference sequence). The CDR3 region has the DNA TGTGCCAGCAGCTTGGAACGAGGGGCAGGGGTTCCACTTGAAGCTTTCTTT. Translating it yields CASSLERGAGVPLEAFF.

The chain uses TRBV5-1 and TRBJ2-3; D might be TRBD2 (5 bases). The CDR3 loop spans 15 amino acids. CDR1 and CDR2 from the germline V gene are SGHRS and YFSETQ. Trimming removed 1 base at V and 2 bases at J, with 11 bases between. CDR3 region: CASSLTMRATDTQYF. DNA for the CDR3: TGCGCCAGCAGCTTGACGATGAGGGCCACAGATACGCAGTATTTT.

V is TRBV9 and J is TRBJ2-1, with 7 bases aligning to TRBD1. V was clipped by 9 bases and J by 5 bases; unmatched bases: 8. The CDR3 consists of 13 residues. The germline CDR1 and CDR2 sequences are SGDLS and YYNGEE. CDR3 in amino acids: CATPGTENNEQFF. The CDR3 DNA reads as TGTGCCACCCCCGGGACAGAGAACAATGAGCAGTTCTTC.

This chain links TRBV11-2 with TRBJ2-7; D uncertain. From germline, CDR1 is SGHAT and CDR2 FQNNGV. V lost 0 bases, J lost 3 bases, and 6 bases lay in between. This CDR3 is 13 amino acids long. The CDR3 DNA reads as TGTGCCAGCAGCTTAGATCCCCGCTACGAGCAGTACTTC. Translation: CASSLDPRYEQYF. Full variable domain (missing parts from reference TRBV11-2 and TRBJ2-7): EAGVAQSPRYKIIEKRQSVAFWCNPISGHATLYWYQQILGQGPKLLIQFQNNGVVDDSQLPKDRFSAERLKGVDSTLKIQPAKLEDSAVYLCASSLDPRYEQYFGPGTRLTVT.

The chain has TRBV7-9 and TRBJ2-7, with 11 bases fitting TRBD2. The V gene end was trimmed by 5 bases and the J gene end by 6 bases; junction bases not matched to a gene: 15. The CDR3 is made up of 17 amino acids. Germline V gene data show CDR1 as SEHNR and CDR2 as FQNEAQ (reference sequence). CDR3 protein: CASSQNTPGLAEGEQYF. CDR3 sequence (DNA): TGTGCCAGCAGCCAGAACACACCGGGACTAGCGGAGGGCGAGCAGTACTTC. Full variable domain (remainder filled in from reference TRBV7-9 and TRBJ2-7): DTGVSQNPRHKITKRGQNVTFRCDPISEHNRLYWYRQTLGQGPEFLTYFQNEAQLEKSRLLSDRFSAERPKGSFSTLEIQRTEQGDSAMYLCASSQNTPGLAEGEQYFGPGTRLTVT.

This clone was counted only a few times. Other DNA sequences in the same sample also yield this CDR3. The gene calls are TRBV18 and TRBJ1-5, with 8 bases fitting TRBD1. V lost 3 bases to trimming and J lost 2 bases; unmatched junction nucleotides: 3. Germline CDR1 KGHSH, CDR2 LQKENI. The CDR3 is made up of 15 amino acids. The CDR3 reads CASSPGTGGNQPQHF. CDR3 nucleotide sequence: TGTGCCAGCTCACCGGGGACAGGTGGCAATCAGCCCCAGCATTTT.

The chain joins TRBV4-1 to TRBJ2-5; the match to TRBD2 covers 7 bases. Germline trimming cut 5 bases from V and 3 bases from J; bases unmatched to any gene: 21. CDR1 is MGHRA, CDR2 YSYEKL, per germline. This CDR3 is built from 19 residues. The DNA for the CDR3 is TGCGCCAGCAGCGGAACAGAGTCTAGCGGCAATAGGGGCGAAGAGACCCAGTACTTC. This gives the protein CASSGTESSGNRGEETQYF.

This clone has just a few counts. The sample carries other DNA sequences with the same CDR3. The chain employs TRBV5-1 and TRBJ1-6, with 8 bases matching TRBD1. Germline CDR1 and CDR2: SGHRS and YFSETQ. CDR3 size: 14 residues. V trimming: 4 bases; J trimming: 10 bases; junction bases outside the gene matches: 7. The CDR3 DNA is TGCGCCAGCAGCCTCGGACAGGGCGGGTCACCCCTCCACTTT. Its protein is CASSLGQGGSPLHF. The variable domain in full, completed from reference TRBV5-1 and TRBJ1-6, reads KAGVTQTPRYLIKTRGQQVTLSCSPISGHRSVSWYQQTPGQGLQFLFEYFSETQRNKGNFPGRFSGRQFSNSRSEMNVSTLELGDSALYLCASSLGQGGSPLHFGNGTRLTVT.

This chain uses TRBV6-6 with TRBJ1-1, with 9 bases that match TRBD1. With V trimmed by 5 bases and J by 0 bases, 7 bases remained unmatched. This CDR3 contains 16 residues. CDR1 and CDR2 from the germline V gene are MNHNY and SVGAGI (reference sequence). This CDR3 reads CASSPGTGRMNTEAFF. DNA for the CDR3: TGTGCCAGCAGTCCTGGGACAGGGAGAATGAACACTGAAGCTTTCTTT.

The rearrangement links TRBV19 to TRBJ1-5, with 8 bases matching TRBD1. CDR1 and CDR2 from the germline V gene are LNHDA and SQIVND (reference sequence). The CDR3 runs 14 residues. Trimming at V came to 7 bases and at J to 4 bases, leaving 6 bases not matched to a gene. The CDR3 here is CASTTGANNQPQHF. CDR3 DNA sequence: TGTGCCAGTACGACAGGGGCGAATAATCAGCCCCAGCATTTT.

At least ten counts were recorded for this clone. The chain couples TRBV7-8 to TRBJ1-1, with 9 positions matching TRBD1. CDR1 and CDR2 from the germline V gene are SGHVS and FQNEAQ. V lost 5 bases, J lost 3 bases, and 13 bases stayed unmatched. CDR3 length: 17 residues. CDR3 bases: TGTGCCAGCAGCCCACCGGGACAGGGTTCTTCGCACACTGAAGCTTTCTTT. Amino acids: CASSPPGQGSSHTEAFF.

The V gene is TRBV19, the J gene TRBJ1-1; the D is unclear. The ends were cut back, 10 bases at V and 5 bases at J, with 17 bases in the middle. CDR3 length equals 13 residues. Per germline, CDR1 LNHDA and CDR2 SQIVND (reference sequence). CDR3 nucleotides: TGTGCCACCGGGAGCCCCGGTCTTACTGAAGCTTTCTTT. This encodes CATGSPGLTEAFF.

CDR3 region: CASSLRGRGETQYF. As DNA, the CDR3 is TGTGCCAGCAGTTTGAGGGGGAGGGGAGAGACCCAGTACTTC. The chain recombines TRBV28 with TRBJ2-5, with TRBD2 as a possible D gene (7 bases). V gave up 3 bases and J gave up 4 bases, with 12 bases separating them. Germline CDR1 is MDHEN and CDR2 is SYDVKM. This CDR3 comprises 14 residues.